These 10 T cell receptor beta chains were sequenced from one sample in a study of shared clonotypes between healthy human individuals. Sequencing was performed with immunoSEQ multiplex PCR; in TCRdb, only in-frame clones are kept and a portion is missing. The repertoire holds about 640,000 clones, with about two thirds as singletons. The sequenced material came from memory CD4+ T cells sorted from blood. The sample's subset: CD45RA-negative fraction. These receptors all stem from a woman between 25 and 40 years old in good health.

The CDR3 loop reads CVVAGVPYEQYF. The CDR3 DNA sequence: TGTGTCGTAGCGGGAGTTCCCTACGAGCAGTACTTC. The chain uses TRBV6-1 and TRBJ2-7, with TRBD2 matching over 9 bases. Germline V gene data show CDR1 as MNHNS and CDR2 as SASEGT. The CDR3 length is 12 residues.

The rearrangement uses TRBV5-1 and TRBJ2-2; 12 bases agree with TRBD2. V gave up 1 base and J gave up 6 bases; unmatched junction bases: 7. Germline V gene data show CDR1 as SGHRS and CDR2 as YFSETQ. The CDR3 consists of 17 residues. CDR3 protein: CASSLLAGGRPAGELFF. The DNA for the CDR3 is TGCGCCAGCAGCTTGCTAGCGGGAGGGAGACCGGCCGGGGAGCTGTTTTTT.

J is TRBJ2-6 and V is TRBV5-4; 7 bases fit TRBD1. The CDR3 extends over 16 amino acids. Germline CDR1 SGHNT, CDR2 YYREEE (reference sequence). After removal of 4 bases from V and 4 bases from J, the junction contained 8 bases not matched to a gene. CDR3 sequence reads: CASSQIQGTGANVLTF. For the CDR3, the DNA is TGTGCCAGCAGCCAAATACAGGGGACCGGGGCCAACGTCCTGACTTTC.

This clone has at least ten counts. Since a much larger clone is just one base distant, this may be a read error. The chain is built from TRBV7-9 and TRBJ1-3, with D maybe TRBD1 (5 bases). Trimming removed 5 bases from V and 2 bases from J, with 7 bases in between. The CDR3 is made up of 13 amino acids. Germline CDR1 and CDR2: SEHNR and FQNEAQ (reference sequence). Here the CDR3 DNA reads TGTGCCAGCAGCCCAGGGACTGGAAACACCATATATTTT. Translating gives CASSPGTGNTIYF.

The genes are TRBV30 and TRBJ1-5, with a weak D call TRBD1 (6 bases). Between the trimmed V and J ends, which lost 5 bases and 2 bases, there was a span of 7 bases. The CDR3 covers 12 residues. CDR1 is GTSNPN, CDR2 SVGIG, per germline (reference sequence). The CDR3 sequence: CAWAGGNQPQHF. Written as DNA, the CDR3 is TGTGCCTGGGCAGGGGGCAATCAGCCCCAGCATTTT.

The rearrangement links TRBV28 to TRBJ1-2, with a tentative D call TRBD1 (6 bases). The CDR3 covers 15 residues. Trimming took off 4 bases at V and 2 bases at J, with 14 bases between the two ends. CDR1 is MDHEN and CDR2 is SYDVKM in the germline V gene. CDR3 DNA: TGTGCCAGCAGTTCGCGTACAGGGCTAAACTATGGCTACACCTTC. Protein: CASSSRTGLNYGYTF.

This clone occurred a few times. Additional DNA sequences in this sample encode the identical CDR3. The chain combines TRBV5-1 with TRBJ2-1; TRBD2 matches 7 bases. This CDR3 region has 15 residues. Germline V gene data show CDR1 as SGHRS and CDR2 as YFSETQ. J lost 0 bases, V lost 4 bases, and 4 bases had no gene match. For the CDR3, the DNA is TGCGCCAGCAGCGCCGCTAGCGGCTCCTACAATGAGCAGTTCTTC. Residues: CASSAASGSYNEQFF.

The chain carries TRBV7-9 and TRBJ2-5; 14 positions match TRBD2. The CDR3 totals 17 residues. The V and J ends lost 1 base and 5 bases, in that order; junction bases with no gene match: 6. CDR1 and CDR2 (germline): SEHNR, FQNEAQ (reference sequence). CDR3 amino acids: CASSLGGLAGDGETQYF. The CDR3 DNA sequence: TGTGCCAGCAGCTTAGGGGGACTAGCGGGAGATGGCGAGACCCAGTACTTC.

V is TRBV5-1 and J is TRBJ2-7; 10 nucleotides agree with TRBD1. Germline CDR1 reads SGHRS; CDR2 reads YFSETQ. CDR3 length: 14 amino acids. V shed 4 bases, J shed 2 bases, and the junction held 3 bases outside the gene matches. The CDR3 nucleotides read TGCGCCAGCAGCACCGGGACAGGGGCCTACGAGCAGTACTTC. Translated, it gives CASSTGTGAYEQYF.

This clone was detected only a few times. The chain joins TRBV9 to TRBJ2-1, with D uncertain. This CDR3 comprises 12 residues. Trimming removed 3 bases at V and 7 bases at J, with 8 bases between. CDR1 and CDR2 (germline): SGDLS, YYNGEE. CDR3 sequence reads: CASSENRNEQFF. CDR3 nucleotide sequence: TGTGCCAGCAGCGAGAACCGAAATGAGCAGTTCTTC.